This T cell receptor (beta chain) was documented in a study of T cell responses to AZD1222 COVID-19 vaccine. V lost 2 bases, J lost 0 bases, and 10 bases lay in between. This CDR3 has 14 amino acids. CDR1 is GTSNPN and CDR2 is SVGIG in the germline V gene (reference sequence). The repertoire was sequenced with immunoSEQ multiplex PCR; TCRdb's copy has only in-frame clones and lacks some. The sample yields around 110,000 clones, roughly nine tenths seen once. This sequence originates from an adult who received the AZD1222 COVID-19 vaccine. The sample in question was peripheral blood, obtained 28 days after the second AZD1222 dose. This chain joins TRBV30 and TRBJ1-1; possibly TRBD1 for D (6 bases). For the CDR3, the DNA is TGTGCCTGGAGTAGATACAGGGTGAACACTGAAGCTTTCTTT. Protein: CAWSRYRVNTEAFF.